This T cell receptor beta chain came from a study of CD8+ T cells in alopecia areata. Turning to the study itself: Twice a day, 5 to 10 mg of oral tofacitinib was administered to treated patients.

Study-wide results and limits: Scalp sequencing also captures normal skin's resident alphabeta T cells. Affected lesional scalp, above all in alopecia totalis/universalis, was more clonal than normal scalp.

Treatment of the sample: oral pan-JAK inhibitor, 5-10 mg twice daily. Peripheral blood samples and lesional scalp punch biopsies were obtained from alopecia areata patients. Details on this clone: Its antigen remains unidentified.

After isolation, RNA underwent reverse transcription to generate cDNA as the sequencing template. Sequencing was performed with immunoSEQ multiplex PCR; in TCRdb, only in-frame clones are kept and a portion is missing. There are about 100,000 clones in the sample; approximately 63% occur only once, and over 15% lies in the top ten. The CDR3 loop spans 13 amino acids. Germline CDR1 is SNHLY and CDR2 is FYNNEI. V lost 4 bases and J lost 6, with 11 bases in between. This rearrangement joins TRBV2 to TRBJ2-3; unclear D gene. The sequencing here drew on CD8+ T cells sorted from blood, taken between weeks 55 and 65, from a patient treated with tofacitinib. The origin of this receptor is a human donor with alopecia areata. DNA for the CDR3: TGTGCCAGCAGTGCCGCCCCAGCGGATACGCAGTATTTT. Residues: CASSAAPADTQYF.